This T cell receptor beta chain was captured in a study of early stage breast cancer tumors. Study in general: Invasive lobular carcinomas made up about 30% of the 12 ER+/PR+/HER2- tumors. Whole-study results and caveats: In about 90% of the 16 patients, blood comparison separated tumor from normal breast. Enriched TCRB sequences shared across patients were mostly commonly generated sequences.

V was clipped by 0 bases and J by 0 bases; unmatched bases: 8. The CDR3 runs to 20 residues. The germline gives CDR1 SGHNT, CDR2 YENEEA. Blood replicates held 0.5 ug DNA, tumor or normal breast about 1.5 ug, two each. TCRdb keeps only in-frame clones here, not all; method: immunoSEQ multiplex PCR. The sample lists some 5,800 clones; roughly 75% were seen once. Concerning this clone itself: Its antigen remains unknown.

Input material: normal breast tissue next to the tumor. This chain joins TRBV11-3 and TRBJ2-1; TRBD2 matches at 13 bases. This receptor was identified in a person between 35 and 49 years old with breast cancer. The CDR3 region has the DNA TGTGCCAGCAGCTTAGATCCTCCGGGACTAGCGGGGAGCTCCTACAATGAGCAGTTCTTC. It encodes CASSLDPPGLAGSSYNEQFF.